This passage covers 22 T cell receptor beta chains from one sample sequenced in a study of cytomegalovirus exposure and HLA in healthy donors. The study ran its PCR with 60 Vbeta and 13 Jbeta primers. Only in-frame clones appear in the TCRdb table, and some are missing; sequencing was by immunoSEQ multiplex PCR. Here the sample spans approximately 130,000 clones, around 77% being singletons. The sample was PBMCs. All receptors come from a man in his fifties in good health and CMV-seronegative.

The chain recombines TRBV7-2 with TRBJ1-6; D perhaps matches TRBD1 (5 bases). The length of the CDR3 is 14 residues. Trimming took 3 bases from V and 2 from J, leaving 5 bases between them. Germline V lookup: CDR1 SGHTA, CDR2 FQGNSA. The CDR3 is CASSLTAYNSPLHF. The CDR3 region has the DNA TGTGCCAGCAGCTTGACAGCCTATAATTCACCCCTCCACTTT.

The chain recombines TRBV28 with TRBJ2-5; TRBD2 aligns across 8 bases. The germline CDR1 and CDR2 sequences are MDHEN and SYDVKM. The CDR3 length is 16 residues. Losses at the gene ends were 1 base for V and 5 bases for J; bases not matched to a gene: 9. This CDR3 reads CASSLLAGGRVETQYF. The CDR3, as DNA: TGTGCCAGCAGTTTATTGGCGGGAGGTAGGGTGGAGACCCAGTACTTC.

CDR3 bases: TGCGCCAGCAGCCGCCGGGAGACGTCCTACGAGCAGTACTTC. Its translation is CASSRRETSYEQYF. This chain connects TRBV4-1 to TRBJ2-7, with D possibly matching TRBD2 (6 bases). The CDR3 totals 14 residues. The germline CDR1 and CDR2 sequences are MGHRA and YSYEKL. Trimming left V 4 bases short and J 1 base short, with 11 bases between.

The chain carries TRBV2 and TRBJ2-7; 12 bases line up with TRBD2. Germline-derived CDR1 and CDR2 are SNHLY and FYNNEI. The junction had 9 bases not matched to a gene; V was cut back by 8 bases and J by 7 bases. The CDR3 runs 14 residues. The CDR3 here is CASAGLAGLLEQYF. The CDR3 DNA follows: TGTGCCAGCGCTGGACTAGCGGGGCTGCTTGAGCAGTACTTC.

The chain is built from TRBV5-4 and TRBJ2-3; 12 nucleotides align to TRBD2. CDR1 is SGHNT and CDR2 is YYREEE in the germline V gene (reference sequence). V gave up 4 bases and J gave up 5 bases; unmatched junction bases: 5. The CDR3 covers 15 residues. The DNA for the CDR3 is TGTGCCAGCAGCCCGGGACTAGCGGGTGGAGATACGCAGTATTTT. Translation: CASSPGLAGGDTQYF.

A single count supports this clone. The chain employs TRBV9 and TRBJ1-5, with TRBD1 as a possible D gene (6 bases). The germline gives CDR1 SGDLS, CDR2 YYNGEE. Trimming cost V 3 bases and J 7 bases, with 17 bases left between them. This CDR3 has 15 residues. Here the CDR3 DNA reads TGTGCCAGCAGCGCCGGGCGGGGGGCCGGGCAGCCCCAGCATTTT. It translates to CASSAGRGAGQPQHF.

This chain uses TRBV2 with TRBJ1-4, with D perhaps TRBD1 (6 bases). V shed 4 bases and J shed 7 bases, with 13 bases lying between them. The germline gives CDR1 SNHLY, CDR2 FYNNEI. The CDR3 has 14 amino acids. This CDR3 reads CASSVSGVGEKLFF. The CDR3 DNA reads TGTGCCAGCAGTGTATCAGGGGTTGGTGAAAAACTGTTTTTT.

A few counts support this clone. The chain recombines TRBV5-4 with TRBJ2-3; the match to TRBD2 covers 13 bases. This CDR3 is built from 16 residues. V gave up 5 bases and J gave up 5 bases; unmatched junction bases: 8. Looked up from germline, CDR1 is SGHNT and CDR2 is YYREEE (reference sequence). The CDR3 sequence: CASSKPGLAGLDTQYF. The CDR3 DNA follows: TGTGCCAGCAGTAAACCGGGACTAGCGGGATTAGATACGCAGTATTTT. Full variable domain (remainder filled in from reference TRBV5-4 and TRBJ2-3): ETGVTQSPTHLIKTRGQQVTLRCSSQSGHNTVSWYQQALGQGPQFIFQYYREEENGRGNFPPRFSGLQFPNYSSELNVNALELDDSALYLCASSKPGLAGLDTQYFGPGTRLTVL.

V usage is TRBV7-9 and J usage is TRBJ2-5; D gene ambiguous. Per the germline V gene, CDR1 is SEHNR and CDR2 is FQNEAQ (reference sequence). Trimming took 2 bases from V and 2 from J, leaving 9 bases between them. The CDR3 is made up of 14 amino acids. CDR3 amino acids: CASSLFGSQETQYF. The CDR3 coding sequence is TGTGCCAGCAGCTTATTTGGCTCACAAGAGACCCAGTACTTC.

This rearrangement joins TRBV28 to TRBJ2-1; 9 nucleotides align to TRBD2. Losses at the gene ends were 6 bases for V and 7 bases for J; bases not matched to a gene: 16. The CDR3 contains 17 residues. The germline V gene has CDR1 MDHEN and CDR2 SYDVKM. The CDR3 spells CASSPTATGTSRNEQFF. CDR3 DNA: TGTGCCAGCAGCCCCACAGCCACCGGGACTAGCAGGAATGAGCAGTTCTTC. Full variable domain (outside the CDR3, taken from reference TRBV28 and TRBJ2-1): DVKVTQSSRYLVKRTGEKVFLECVQDMDHENMFWYRQDPGLGLRLIYFSYDVKMKEKGDIPEGYSVSREKKERFSLILESASTNQTSMYLCASSPTATGTSRNEQFFGPGTRLTVL.

This clone was seen at least ten times. This chain uses TRBV7-2 with TRBJ2-1; 9 bases are shared with TRBD2. Trimming cost V 5 bases and J 8 bases; bases outside gene matches: 10. The CDR3 spans 15 residues. Per the germline V gene, CDR1 is SGHTA and CDR2 is FQGNSA. The CDR3 loop is CASSPRGLAHDEQFF. The CDR3 bases are TGTGCCAGCAGCCCTAGGGGACTAGCTCACGATGAGCAGTTCTTC.

The chain carries TRBV29-1 and TRBJ2-3, with 15 bases matching TRBD2. After removal of 4 bases from V and 6 bases from J, the junction contained 5 bases not matched to a gene. CDR1 is SQVTM and CDR2 is ANQGSEA in the germline V gene. The CDR3 extends over 15 amino acids. The CDR3 spells CSVVGLAGGIDTQYF. Written as DNA, the CDR3 is TGCAGCGTTGTGGGACTAGCGGGAGGTATTGATACGCAGTATTTT.

V gene TRBV6-5 combines with J gene TRBJ2-5; maybe TRBD2 (5 bases). The V and J ends lost 0 bases and 7 bases respectively, with 18 bases between them. The CDR3 is 16 residues long. Germline loops: CDR1 MNHEY, CDR2 SVGAGI. Here the CDR3 DNA reads TGTGCCAGCAGTTACTCGAGGGAATCACAAGGATCGACCCAGTACTTC. Protein sequence: CASSYSRESQGSTQYF.

This sequence joins TRBV7-8 and TRBJ2-7; TRBD2 might be the D (6 bases). The CDR3 is 14 amino acids. V was clipped by 1 base and J by 3 bases, with 10 bases between them. Germline V gene sequence: CDR1 SGHVS, CDR2 FQNEAQ. CDR3 sequence reads: CASSLELANYEQYF. CDR3 nucleotide sequence: TGTGCCAGCAGCTTAGAACTAGCTAACTACGAGCAGTACTTC.

This clone turned up a few times. The chain employs TRBV28 and TRBJ1-2, with TRBD1 matching 8 bases. V lost 7 bases to trimming and J lost 7 bases; unmatched junction nucleotides: 8. Germline values: CDR1 MDHEN, CDR2 SYDVKM. CDR3 length equals 13 residues. CDR3 in DNA: TGTGCCAGCACCAGACAGGGGTTTACTGGCTACACCTTC. This sequence encodes CASTRQGFTGYTF.

The CDR3 reads CASSLRVGETQYF. The CDR3 region has the DNA TGTGCCAGCAGCCTCAGGGTGGGAGAGACCCAGTACTTC. The chain joins TRBV9 to TRBJ2-5, with D possibly TRBD1 on 5 matching bases. From germline, CDR1 is SGDLS and CDR2 YYNGEE. The CDR3 runs to 13 residues. V shed 4 bases and J shed 4 bases, with 11 bases lying between them.

This chain links TRBV15 with TRBJ2-5; TRBD2 aligns across 10 bases. This CDR3 comprises 16 residues. Trimming at V came to 5 bases and at J to 1 base, leaving 7 bases not matched to a gene. Germline V gives CDR1 LNHNV, CDR2 YYDKDF (reference sequence). CDR3 sequence: CATSAASGSFQETQYF. The CDR3 DNA reads as TGTGCCACCAGCGCGGCTAGCGGGAGTTTCCAAGAGACCCAGTACTTC.

This chain joins TRBV28 and TRBJ1-4, with 7 positions matching TRBD1. V gave up 5 bases and J gave up 8 bases; unmatched junction bases: 11. Germline V gene lookup returns CDR1 MDHEN and CDR2 SYDVKM. This CDR3 contains 15 residues. The CDR3 DNA reads as TGTGCCAGCAGTCTAAAGGGGGCAGGAGGAGAAAAACTGTTTTTT. This translates into CASSLKGAGGEKLFF.

The J gene is TRBJ2-1, the V gene TRBV30; 7 bases line up with TRBD1. The CDR3 is 11 amino acids. CDR1 is GTSNPN, CDR2 SVGIG, per germline (reference sequence). Trimming took 8 bases from V and 9 from J; bases not matched to a gene: 7. Here the CDR3 DNA reads TGTGCCGGCAGGACAGGAGTTGAGCAGTTCTTC. Its translation is CAGRTGVEQFF.

The rearrangement links TRBV2 to TRBJ1-4; D not resolved. The CDR3 extends over 13 amino acids. The germline V gene encodes CDR1 SNHLY and CDR2 FYNNEI. Trimming shortened V by 6 bases and J by 7 bases, and 12 bases separated the two germline ends. CDR3 residues: CASRSGFAEKLFF. The CDR3 DNA reads TGTGCCAGCAGGTCCGGGTTTGCTGAAAAACTGTTTTTT.

The chain joins TRBV5-1 to TRBJ2-1; D ambiguous. The CDR3 covers 14 residues. Germline assignment: CDR1 SGHRS and CDR2 YFSETQ. Trimming took off 0 bases at V and 10 bases at J, with 14 bases between the two ends. DNA of the CDR3: TGCGCCAGCAGCTTGGCTGGTGGCCCCACAGAGCAGTTCTTC. The encoded protein is CASSLAGGPTEQFF.

This clone was detected only once. DNA of the CDR3: TGTGCCAGCAGCTTTCCCTTGGGACAGGGGCTCACTGAAGCTTTCTTT. This sequence encodes CASSFPLGQGLTEAFF. This chain joins TRBV7-9 and TRBJ1-1; 10 bases are a match to TRBD1. CDR1 SEHNR and CDR2 FQNEAQ come from the germline V gene (reference sequence). CDR3 length equals 16 residues. V lost 3 bases, J lost 4 bases, and 8 bases stayed unmatched.